Below, one T cell receptor (beta chain) is given with its context. Its antigen has not been determined. There are no base qualities to consult, and no much larger clone falls within one base. The data derive from a study of TIL therapy for anti-PD-1-resistant metastatic lung cancer (dated by TCRdb to the early 2020s). With regard to the full study: Before any PD-1/PD-L1 blockade was given, tumors were harvested, nivolumab was then administered, and patients who progressed went on to receive lymphodepletion, an infusion of expanded TIL, and IL-2. Among the enrolled patients, the median age was around 54 years (range 38-75), and the median tumor PD-L1 proportion score was about 6%. Across the cohort, whole-exome sequencing showed a median non-synonymous tumor mutation burden of roughly 1.5 mutations per megabase. Most of the cohort had lung adenocarcinoma, including a handful of EGFR-mutant tumors and two ALK-rearranged tumors, and half of the patients were either current or former smokers. T cell receptor beta sequencing of tumor and peripheral blood was used to follow clonotypes across the tumor, the expanded TIL product and serial blood samples. The investigation overall reported the following: The cohort was highly selected, including more treatment-naive, never-smoker and oncogene-addicted patients than is typical, which limits generalizability. The study protocol defined all tumor marker inferences as exploratory. The baseline peripheral repertoire was partially replaced by infused TIL clonotypes, which then decayed over months, and persistence showed no apparent association with response.

TCR beta CDR3 regions were amplified from genomic DNA with the immunoSEQ v3 hsTCRB kit using bias-controlled multiplex PCR. An Illumina NextSeq 500 was used to sequence the TCR libraries, reaching 1.5 million to 2 million read pairs at survey level or 5-6 million at deep level. The authors processed their data as follows. V, D and J genes were assigned, non-productive sequences were removed, and clonality was reported by immunoSEQ Analyzer software. Repertoires of infused TIL and blood were compared using productive Simpson clonality and the Morisita overlap index of productive TRB rearrangements. For each clone in blood, the absolute clonotype count was estimated by multiplying the lymphocyte count by the CD3+ fraction and by the clone's productive frequency. TCRdb took this table from immuneACCESS and kept in-frame rearrangements with V and J called. Such tables lack part of the clones; where checked against another copy, unresolved V genes explain under half of the gap, and the rest is unexplained. V, J and clone size were drawn from that table, and D and trimming were deduced from the DNA. For this sample the table gives about 59,000 clones, of which around four fifths were detected only once. The top ten hold about 1.8% of the sample.

V and J are trimmed by 8 bases and 3 bases, and the gene matches miss 11 bases of the junction. The germline V gene sets CDR1 to SNHLY and CDR2 to FYNNEI. The CDR3 sequence holds 15 residues, the cysteine and phenylalanine included. Here the CDR3 DNA is all that survives: 45 bases in frame from base 1. The time point label of this sample denotes: pre-treatment sample, taken before nivolumab and TIL therapy. A phase I trial run at two centers enrolled adults with stage 4 NSCLC between 2017 and early 2020. The samples were drawn from an open-label, single-arm phase I trial testing tumor-infiltrating lymphocyte therapy combined with nivolumab in advanced non-small cell lung cancer. Blood mononuclear cells from EDTA tubes were isolated by Ficoll gradient, snap-frozen as pellets, and DNA was extracted with a Qiagen mini-prep kit.

The input for sequencing was blood, taken at baseline. The sequence joins TRBV2 to TRBJ2-3; TRBD1 agrees with 7 junctional bases. The clonotype comes from a person between 30 and 79 years old with non-small cell lung cancer. In nucleotide form, the sequence is TGTGCCAGCGCGAGACAGGGTGAGGGTACAGATACGCAGTATTTT. Its product reads: CASARQGEGTDTQYF.